The TCR beta chain described here comes from a study of CD8 T cells in ankylosing spondylitis. Study results and caveats: It was reported that disease-linked clones were significantly enriched in matched ankylosing spondylitis synovial fluid. Ankylosing spondylitis blood seemed to carry a telltale TCR beta motif made of several highly homologous variants. Relatively scarce in peripheral blood, disease-linked clones were CD8+.

For this clonotype: The target antigen is unknown.

Each TCR beta library was made by quantitative 5'-RACE that incorporated molecular barcodes. MiXCR was run by TCRdb on the 5' RACE reads, yielding one entry per CDR3 protein. The sample contains roughly 68,000 distinct CDR3 sequences, 6.2% of which appear only once. The CDR3 has 14 amino acids. With 11 bases clipped from V and 0 bases from J, the junction kept 7 bases outside the gene matches. Germline CDR1 and CDR2: MNHNS and SASEGT. J is TRBJ2-3 and V is TRBV6-1, with 8 bases matching TRBD2. This sequence was found in a male donor with ankylosing spondylitis. What was sequenced was synovial fluid, either unsorted or a sorted T cell fraction (not recorded which). As DNA, the CDR3 is TGTGCCGTTAGAGCGGGAGTGAGCACAGATACGCAGTATTTT. Protein sequence: CAVRAGVSTDTQYF.